The T cell receptor beta chain described here comes from a study of lymphopenia after photon versus proton radiotherapy. Study findings and constraints: After lymphocyte nadir, photon-treated repertoires showed oligoclonal expansion, especially CD8+ Temra. Proton therapy kept repertoires fairly stable, unlike photons, which gained effector/memory cells. In patients who died, overall survival fell as post-nadir TCR diversity dropped more.

The protocol was immunoSEQ multiplex PCR, while the TCRdb copy is restricted to in-frame clones and leaves out a portion. The top ten clones hold about 50% of a sample with tens of thousands of clones, approximately 86% of them seen once. The ends were cut back, 7 bases at V and 4 bases at J, with 20 bases in the middle. The CDR3 is 15 amino acids. Germline CDR1 and CDR2: SGHDT and YYEEEE. Regarding this clone: What it binds is not known.

The clonotype was recovered from a woman aged 55-70 years with cholangiocarcinoma. Some clones in this sample may be carry-over from other donors' samples. The sample here was peripheral blood, taken from a patient treated with proton-based radiotherapy. This chain links TRBV5-6 with TRBJ1-1; D possibly corresponds to TRBD1 (5 bases). The CDR3 is CASLREGEGSTEAFF. In DNA, the CDR3 is TGTGCCAGCCTCAGGGAAGGGGAGGGGAGCACTGAAGCTTTCTTT.